These 16 T cell receptor beta chains were sequenced from one sample in a study of cytomegalovirus exposure and HLA in healthy donors. Using immunoSEQ multiplex PCR, the repertoire was profiled, and TCRdb retains in-frame clones only, with some absent. The sample shows 65,000 to 70,000 clones, roughly nine tenths of them seen only once. The sample consisted of PBMCs. The receptors were gathered from a man in his late teens or twenties in good health and CMV-seronegative.

The chain joins TRBV19 to TRBJ2-7; TRBD1 agrees at 8 bases. Germline V lookup: CDR1 LNHDA, CDR2 SQIVND (reference sequence). The CDR3 is 15 amino acids. Losses at the gene ends were 1 base for V and 5 bases for J; bases not matched to a gene: 7. CDR3 nucleotide sequence: TGTGCCAGTAGTATAGTGGGGACAGGAGGCCACGAGCAGTACTTC. Its translation is CASSIVGTGGHEQYF.

J is TRBJ2-3 and V is TRBV9; 7 positions agree with TRBD2. Trimming cost V 0 bases and J 5 bases; bases outside gene matches: 15. This CDR3 has 18 amino acids. Germline V lookup: CDR1 SGDLS, CDR2 YYNGEE. CDR3 in amino acids: CASSVAAGTGLKKDTQYF. The CDR3 nucleotides are TGTGCCAGCAGCGTAGCAGCGGGGACCGGGCTCAAAAAAGATACGCAGTATTTT.

This chain links TRBV28 with TRBJ2-7; possibly TRBD2 for D (6 bases). This CDR3 contains 15 residues. Germline V gene data show CDR1 as MDHEN and CDR2 as SYDVKM. With 3 bases removed from V and 6 bases from J, the gap between germline ends came to 18 bases. This CDR3 is CASSLWTTPQGEQYF. DNA of the CDR3: TGTGCCAGCAGTTTGTGGACTACCCCTCAGGGCGAGCAGTACTTC.

V is TRBV5-1 and J is TRBJ2-1; 7 nucleotides align to TRBD2. Germline V CDR1 and CDR2: SGHRS, YFSETQ. The CDR3 spans 15 residues. Trimming at V came to 0 bases and at J to 2 bases, leaving 2 bases not matched to a gene. CDR3 in DNA: TGCGCCAGCAGCTTGGCTAGCGGCCCCTACAATGAGCAGTTCTTC. Translating it yields CASSLASGPYNEQFF.

The V gene is TRBV7-2, the J gene TRBJ2-2, with 13 bases that match TRBD2. This CDR3 is 16 amino acids long. From germline, CDR1 is SGHTA and CDR2 FQGNSA. Trimming at V came to 5 bases and at J to 9 bases, leaving 9 bases not matched to a gene. The CDR3 reads CASSQTGTSGTRELFF. The DNA of the CDR3 is TGTGCCAGCAGCCAAACAGGGACTAGCGGGACGAGGGAGCTGTTTTTT.

As regards this clone: Compared with germline, one end of the junction differs, possibly owing to a read error. V gene TRBV19 combines with J gene TRBJ1-5, with 9 positions matching TRBD1. The CDR3 runs 17 residues. In germline, CDR1 is LNHDA, CDR2 SQIVND (reference sequence). The CDR3 is CASTPPRLDRGNQLQHF. The CDR3 DNA sequence: TGTGCCAGTACCCCTCCTCGGTTGGACAGGGGAAATCAGCTCCAGCATTTT.

To note about this clone: The identical CDR3 is also encoded by other nucleotide sequences in the sample. In DNA form, the CDR3 reads TGTGCCAGCAGCCCATACAGGGGGGGGTCCTACAATGAGCAGTTCTTC. This sequence encodes CASSPYRGGSYNEQFF. The V call is TRBV7-8, the J call TRBJ2-1; a possible D gene is TRBD1 (8 bases). This CDR3 comprises 16 residues. CDR1 is SGHVS, CDR2 FQNEAQ, per germline. The ends were cut back, 5 bases at V and 1 base at J, with 15 bases in the middle.

The chain has TRBV27 and TRBJ1-2; 8 positions match TRBD1. The CDR3 sequence is 14 residues long. Germline V gene sequence: CDR1 MNHEY, CDR2 SMNVEV (reference sequence). Trimming cost V 4 bases and J 8 bases; bases outside gene matches: 9. The CDR3: CASSSQRDRPGYTF. CDR3 nucleotide sequence: TGTGCCAGCAGTTCCCAAAGGGACAGGCCGGGCTACACCTTC.

The chain links TRBV10-3 to TRBJ1-5; possibly TRBD1 for D (6 bases). The CDR3 length is 15 residues. Germline V gene sequence: CDR1 ENHRY, CDR2 SYGVKD. V was trimmed by 10 bases and J by 7 bases, leaving 23 bases between them. The CDR3 sequence is CATKQAGAEGQPQHF. For the CDR3, the DNA is TGTGCCACCAAGCAGGCGGGGGCGGAAGGGCAGCCCCAGCATTTT.

This chain uses TRBV6-5 with TRBJ1-2; maybe TRBD1 (5 bases). The CDR3 loop spans 14 amino acids. V lost 6 bases and J 6 bases, leaving 17 bases between the germline ends. Germline V gives CDR1 MNHEY, CDR2 SVGAGI. The chain's CDR3 is CASRIGPDTDGYTF. The CDR3 bases are TGTGCCAGCAGGATTGGGCCGGACACCGATGGCTACACCTTC.

The chain recombines TRBV7-6 with TRBJ2-1, with 7 bases matching TRBD2. J gave up 0 bases and V 0 bases, and 5 bases lay outside the gene matches. Germline loops: CDR1 SGHVS, CDR2 FNYEAQ. CDR3 length equals 17 residues. DNA for the CDR3: TGTGCCAGCAGCTTAGCGATTGGCGGGAGCTCCTACAATGAGCAGTTCTTC. It yields the protein CASSLAIGGSSYNEQFF.

This clone came up a few times. The chain recombines TRBV28 with TRBJ2-7; TRBD1 agrees at 8 bases. V lost 4 bases and J lost 3; bases outside the gene matches: 11. CDR3 length equals 16 residues. Germline CDR1 MDHEN, CDR2 SYDVKM. The CDR3: CASSSLKQGGIYEQYF. The CDR3 DNA reads as TGTGCCAGCAGTTCGTTGAAACAGGGGGGTATCTACGAGCAGTACTTC. Variable domain in full (rest from reference TRBV28 and TRBJ2-7): DVKVTQSSRYLVKRTGEKVFLECVQDMDHENMFWYRQDPGLGLRLIYFSYDVKMKEKGDIPEGYSVSREKKERFSLILESASTNQTSMYLCASSSLKQGGIYEQYFGPGTRLTVT.

The chain links TRBV6-1 to TRBJ1-2; D is ambiguous. CDR1 is MNHNS, CDR2 SASEGT, per germline. CDR3 length: 12 amino acids. V dropped 7 bases and J dropped 5 bases, with 11 bases sitting between them. CDR3 coding DNA: TGTGCCAGCACTGGACGCGGGTATGGCTACACCTTC. Translated, it gives CASTGRGYGYTF.

The chain couples TRBV30 to TRBJ2-7; D is perhaps TRBD1 (6 bases). Germline V lookup: CDR1 GTSNPN, CDR2 SVGIG (reference sequence). Trimming pared 6 bases from V and 5 bases from J, leaving 32 bases between. CDR3 length: 18 residues. The CDR3: CACRVYIGGWGPENEQYF. The CDR3 coding sequence is TGTGCCTGCCGAGTTTATATAGGCGGATGGGGGCCCGAGAACGAGCAGTACTTC.

The chain combines TRBV25-1 with TRBJ2-1; 13 nucleotides match TRBD2. This CDR3 contains 15 residues. Germline loops: CDR1 MGHDK, CDR2 SYGVNS. V lost 6 bases and J lost 9; bases outside the gene matches: 8. CDR3 residues: CASREGLAGTFEQFF. Written as DNA, the CDR3 is TGTGCCAGCAGAGAGGGACTAGCGGGAACCTTTGAGCAGTTCTTC.

The chain joins TRBV18 to TRBJ2-7, with 10 bases matching TRBD1. Germline loops: CDR1 KGHSH, CDR2 LQKENI. CDR3 length: 14 residues. V lost 3 bases, J lost 5 bases, and 4 bases stayed unmatched. Here the CDR3 DNA reads TGTGCCAGCTCACCGTCGGGACAGGGGAACGAGCAGTACTTC. Encoded protein: CASSPSGQGNEQYF.